The clone carrying this T cell receptor (beta chain) was seen a handful of times. Its specificity is unknown. This record belongs to a study of T cells after yellow fever vaccination. General study results and limits: Weaker overall was a secondary response that nonetheless peaked faster, on day 5 versus 15. After the booster, 96% of CD4 and 75% to 90% of CD8 primary-response clones were re-detected. CD4 and CD8 compartments shared a small share of clonotypes, likely from convergent recombination.

Germline V gene data show CDR1 as SNHLY and CDR2 as FYNNEI. J gave up 4 bases and V 5 bases, and 7 bases lay outside the gene matches. This CDR3 region has 14 residues. One entry per CDR3 protein, called by TCRdb with MiXCR from the 5' RACE reads. The profile covers some 400,000 distinct CDR3 sequences, with 18% appearing a single time and 15% to 20% taken by the ten largest. The sample was PBMCs, taken before the yellow fever booster vaccination. The genes are TRBV2 and TRBJ1-2; 7 bases fit TRBD1. The sequence came from a man aged 18-30 years who received the YFV17D yellow fever vaccine. CDR3: CASSTSRGGYGYTF. The CDR3, as DNA: TGTGCCAGCAGTACAAGCAGGGGGGGCTATGGCTACACCTTC.